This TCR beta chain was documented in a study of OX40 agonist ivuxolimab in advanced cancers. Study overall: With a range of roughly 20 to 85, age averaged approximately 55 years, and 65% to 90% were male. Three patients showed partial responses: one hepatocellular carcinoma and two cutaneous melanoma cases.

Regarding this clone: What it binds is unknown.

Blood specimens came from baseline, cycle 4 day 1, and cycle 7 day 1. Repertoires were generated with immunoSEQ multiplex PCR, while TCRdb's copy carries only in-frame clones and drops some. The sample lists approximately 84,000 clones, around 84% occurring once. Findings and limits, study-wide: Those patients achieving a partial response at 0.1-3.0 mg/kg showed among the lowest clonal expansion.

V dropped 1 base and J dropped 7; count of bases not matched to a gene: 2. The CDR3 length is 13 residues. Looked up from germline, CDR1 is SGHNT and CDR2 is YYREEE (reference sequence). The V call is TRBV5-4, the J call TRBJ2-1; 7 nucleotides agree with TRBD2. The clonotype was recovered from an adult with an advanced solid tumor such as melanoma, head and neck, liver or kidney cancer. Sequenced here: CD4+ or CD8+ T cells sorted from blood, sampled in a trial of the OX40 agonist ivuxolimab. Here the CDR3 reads CASSLPGGNEQFF. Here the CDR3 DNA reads TGTGCCAGCAGCTTGCCGGGGGGAAATGAGCAGTTCTTC. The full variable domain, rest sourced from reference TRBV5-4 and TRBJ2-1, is ETGVTQSPTHLIKTRGQQVTLRCSSQSGHNTVSWYQQALGQGPQFIFQYYREEENGRGNFPPRFSGLQFPNYSSELNVNALELDDSALYLCASSLPGGNEQFFGPGTRLTVL.